These 19 T cell receptor beta chains were all obtained from the same sample, sequenced in a study of T cells in Graves' hyperthyroidism and ophthalmopathy. TCR beta CDR3 regions were amplified from RNA transcripts. Researchers ran a first-round RT-PCR on the TCR CDR3 using the HTBI primer set. TCRdb re-derived calls from the multiplex PCR reads in MiXCR, one entry per CDR3 protein. Among about 560,000 distinct CDR3 sequences, around 17% were seen once, and the ten largest hold under 20%. Sequenced input: blood. These receptors were obtained from a woman between 18 and 30 years old with Graves' hyperthyroidism.

The chain employs TRBV20-1 and TRBJ1-2; weak D call: TRBD1 (5 bases). V gave up 0 bases and J gave up 5 bases, with 19 bases separating them. CDR3 size: 16 residues. Germline CDR1 reads DFQATT; CDR2 reads SNEGSKA (reference sequence). CDR3 sequence reads: CSAREPERQKDYGYTF. The CDR3 DNA reads TGCAGTGCTAGAGAGCCCGAAAGACAGAAAGATTATGGCTACACCTTC.

This chain links TRBV6-9 with TRBJ1-4, with D possibly being TRBD1 (5 bases). Looked up from germline, CDR1 is MNHGY and CDR2 is SVAAGI. CDR3 size: 15 residues. V was clipped by 3 bases and J by 5 bases, with 13 bases between them. DNA for the CDR3: TGTGCCAGCAGTTACCAGGGACGGAAGAATGAAAAACTGTTTTTT. Encoded protein: CASSYQGRKNEKLFF.

The chain is built from TRBV10-1 and TRBJ2-7; D ambiguous. The germline gives CDR1 WNHNN, CDR2 SYGVQD (reference sequence). The CDR3 is 13 amino acids. V was shortened by 3 bases and J by 5 bases, with 11 bases between the two germline ends. CDR3 coding DNA: TGCGCCAGCAGTGACCCCGGAGCCCACGAGCAGTACTTC. It specifies CASSDPGAHEQYF.

This clonotype was observed a handful of times. V gene TRBV7-9 combines with J gene TRBJ1-4; D gene uncertain. The CDR3 runs 16 residues. Trimming pared 2 bases from V and 5 bases from J, leaving 15 bases between. CDR1 and CDR2 (germline): SEHNR, FQNEAQ (reference sequence). The CDR3 loop reads CASSLFPRDANEKLFF. In nucleotides, the CDR3 is TGTGCCAGCAGCTTATTCCCTCGAGACGCAAATGAAAAACTGTTTTTT.

This clonotype was observed at least ten times. The V and J genes are TRBV28 and TRBJ1-2, with 8 nucleotides matching TRBD1. Germline V CDR1 and CDR2: MDHEN, SYDVKM. Losses at the gene ends were 5 bases for V and 3 bases for J; bases not matched to a gene: 5. The CDR3 contains 14 residues. The CDR3 region has the DNA TGTGCCAGCAGTGGGGCAGGGGGCTACTATGGCTACACCTTC. This codes for CASSGAGGYYGYTF.

This clonotype has ten or more counts. J is TRBJ1-5 and V is TRBV11-2; D might be TRBD1 (6 bases). The CDR3 is 15 residues long. Germline loops: CDR1 SGHAT, CDR2 FQNNGV. Trimming stripped 1 base from V and 2 bases from J, with 9 bases between. This CDR3 is CASSLGRTGNQPQHF. Here the CDR3 DNA reads TGTGCCAGCAGCTTAGGACGGACAGGCAATCAGCCCCAGCATTTT.

This clonotype was seen at least ten times. The rearrangement uses TRBV9 and TRBJ1-4; D uncertain. This CDR3 region has 15 residues. CDR1 and CDR2 (germline): SGDLS, YYNGEE. V gave up 0 bases and J gave up 3 bases, with 9 bases separating them. CDR3 sequence reads: CASSVGAASNEKLFF. In DNA form, the CDR3 reads TGTGCCAGCAGCGTAGGTGCAGCCTCTAATGAAAAACTGTTTTTT.

This clonotype appeared many times. The chain joins TRBV28 to TRBJ1-5; 8 nucleotides line up with TRBD1. V lost 5 bases to trimming and J lost 2 bases; unmatched junction nucleotides: 8. Germline lookup yields CDR1 MDHEN and CDR2 SYDVKM. This CDR3 has 16 residues. The CDR3 protein is CASSLWTGPGNQPQHF. For the CDR3, the DNA is TGTGCCAGCAGTCTTTGGACAGGGCCTGGCAATCAGCCCCAGCATTTT.

The rearrangement links TRBV3-1 to TRBJ2-3; 11 bases line up with TRBD2. J was trimmed by 3 bases and V by 0 bases; bases with no gene match: 5. CDR3 length equals 17 residues. Germline assignment: CDR1 LGHDT and CDR2 YNNKEL (reference sequence). The CDR3 reads CASSQDRRLAGTDTQYF. The CDR3 coding sequence is TGTGCCAGCAGCCAAGATCGTCGACTAGCGGGAACAGATACGCAGTATTTT.

The genes are TRBV3-1 and TRBJ2-1; 7 bases fit TRBD2. V was clipped by 3 bases and J by 9 bases; unmatched bases: 17. The CDR3 is made up of 17 amino acids. Germline assignment: CDR1 LGHDT and CDR2 YNNKEL (reference sequence). As DNA, the CDR3 is TGTGCCAGCAGCCAGGGACCGCGGGTGACCGGGGAGGGTGAGCAGTTCTTC. The encoded protein is CASSQGPRVTGEGEQFF.

This rearrangement joins TRBV15 to TRBJ2-1, with D hard to call. V lost 1 base and J lost 2, with 9 bases in between. The V gene's germline CDR1 is LNHNV and CDR2 YYDKDF (reference sequence). The CDR3 runs to 15 residues. CDR3 sequence reads: CATSRGPGPYNEQFF. The CDR3 nucleotides read TGTGCCACCAGCAGAGGTCCTGGACCCTACAATGAGCAGTTCTTC.

Only a few counts were recorded for this clonotype. The chain combines TRBV6-1 with TRBJ1-5, with TRBD1 matching 8 bases. The CDR3 runs 14 residues. CDR1 is MNHNS, CDR2 SASEGT, per germline. The V gene end was trimmed by 6 bases and the J gene end by 3 bases; junction bases not matched to a gene: 4. This CDR3 reads CASRRDRSNQPQHF. CDR3 nucleotide sequence: TGTGCCAGCAGGAGGGACAGGTCCAATCAGCCCCAGCATTTT.

This clonotype was counted many times. The chain couples TRBV7-9 to TRBJ2-2; D remains unclear. The CDR3 is 14 residues long. Looked up from germline, CDR1 is SEHNR and CDR2 is FQNEAQ (reference sequence). V was clipped by 3 bases and J by 4 bases, with 9 bases between them. CDR3 coding DNA: TGTGCCAGCAGCTTGTCGGCAGGCACCGGGGAGCTGTTTTTT. Its protein product is CASSLSAGTGELFF.

The V gene is TRBV19, the J gene TRBJ1-1; TRBD1 is a possible D gene (6 bases). The germline V gene encodes CDR1 LNHDA and CDR2 SQIVND (reference sequence). This CDR3 has 16 residues. V was cut by 1 base and J by 2 bases, with 14 bases left in between. CDR3 bases: TGTGCCAGTAGTATAGGGTTGGGACACCTAAACACTGAAGCTTTCTTT. Protein sequence: CASSIGLGHLNTEAFF.

The V and J genes are TRBV9 and TRBJ2-2; D is unclear. The CDR3 is 14 amino acids. Trimming stripped 0 bases from V and 9 bases from J, with 12 bases between. Germline values: CDR1 SGDLS, CDR2 YYNGEE. The CDR3 region is CASSVAHRARELFF. The CDR3 DNA sequence: TGTGCCAGCAGCGTAGCCCACCGTGCACGGGAGCTGTTTTTT.

In its sample, this clonotype was seen many times. The rearrangement joins TRBV3-1 to TRBJ1-4, with D unresolved. The ends were cut back, 4 bases at V and 0 bases at J, with 3 bases in the middle. The CDR3 extends over 13 amino acids. Germline lookup yields CDR1 LGHDT and CDR2 YNNKEL (reference sequence). The CDR3 DNA reads as TGTGCCAGCAGCCGGACAACTAATGAAAAACTGTTTTTT. As protein: CASSRTTNEKLFF.

The chain links TRBV6-5 to TRBJ1-5; TRBD1 might be the D (5 bases). The CDR3 spans 17 residues. Germline CDR1 MNHEY, CDR2 SVGAGI. With 0 bases removed from V and 4 bases from J, the gap between germline ends came to 16 bases. In DNA form, the CDR3 reads TGTGCCAGCAGTTACTCGGGTTTGGTACAGGTGAATCAGCCCCAGCATTTT. This gives the protein CASSYSGLVQVNQPQHF.

This clonotype was counted at least ten times. The chain employs TRBV5-1 and TRBJ2-7, with TRBD1 as a possible D gene (5 bases). Trimming removed 0 bases from V and 9 bases from J, with 19 bases in between. CDR1 is SGHRS, CDR2 YFSETQ, per germline. CDR3 size: 15 residues. The DNA of the CDR3 is TGCGCCAGCAGCTTGGAAGGTATCGGTCAGGGCGGGCAGTACTTC. It encodes CASSLEGIGQGGQYF.

This clonotype appeared many times. CDR3 bases: TGTGCCAGCAGGCTAGCGGGAGATGCCGGGGAGCTGTTTTTT. This translates into CASRLAGDAGELFF. The V and J genes are TRBV2 and TRBJ2-2; 10 bases match TRBD2. CDR1 SNHLY and CDR2 FYNNEI come from the germline V gene. This CDR3 is 14 amino acids long. V dropped 6 bases and J dropped 6; count of bases not matched to a gene: 4.